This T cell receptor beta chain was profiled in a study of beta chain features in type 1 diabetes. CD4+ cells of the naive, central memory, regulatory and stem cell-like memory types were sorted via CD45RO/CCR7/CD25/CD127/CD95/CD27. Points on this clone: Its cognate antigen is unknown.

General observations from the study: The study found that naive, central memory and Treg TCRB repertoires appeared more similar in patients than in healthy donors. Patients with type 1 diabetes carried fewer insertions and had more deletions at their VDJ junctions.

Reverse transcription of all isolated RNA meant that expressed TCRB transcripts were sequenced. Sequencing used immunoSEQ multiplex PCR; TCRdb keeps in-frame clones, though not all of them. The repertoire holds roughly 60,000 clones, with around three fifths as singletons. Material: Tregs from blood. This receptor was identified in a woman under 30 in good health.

The CDR3 DNA sequence: TGTGCCAGCAGTGGACAGGGCAACTTTGAAGCTTTCTTT. It codes for CASSGQGNFEAFF. The rearrangement uses TRBV25-1 and TRBJ1-1, with TRBD1 identical over 7 bases. Per germline, CDR1 MGHDK and CDR2 SYGVNS. This CDR3 contains 13 residues. The trim removed 4 bases at V and 7 bases at J, leaving 6 bases unmatched. Filled out from reference TRBV25-1 and TRBJ1-1, the complete variable domain reads EADIYQTPRYLVIGTGKKITLECSQTMGHDKMYWYQQDPGMELHLIHYSYGVNSTEKGDLSSESTVSRIRTEHFPLTLESARPSHTSQYLCASSGQGNFEAFFGQGTRLTVV.